These 31 T cell receptor delta chains originate from one sample sequenced in a study of gamma-delta T cells after stem cell transplantation. TCRdb re-processed the RT-PCR reads using CATT. This table holds about 2,200 delta-chain clones, less than 4% found once. The sequencing sample was made of gamma-delta T cells. Receptor source: a human donor. It is not recorded whose cells these are; they may come from a transplant donor.

The chain employs TRDV2 and TRDJ1, with TRDD3 matching 13 bases. Germline CDR1 GEAIGNYY, CDR2 EKD. The CDR3 length is 17 residues. V dropped 1 base and J dropped 4; count of bases not matched to a gene: 8. This CDR3 is CACDTKLGDTQNDKLIF. The CDR3 bases are TGTGCCTGTGACACGAAACTGGGGGATACGCAAAACGATAAACTCATCTTT.

About this clone itself: For this DNA, TCRdb reports the protein of a much larger clone, which diverges at residue 12, most likely from a read error; the protein presented here is translated directly from the DNA. The CDR3 sequence: CACDTVSYPVLRDNPYTDKLIF. DNA for the CDR3: TGTGCCTGTGACACCGTCTCCTACCCGGTACTGAGGGATAACCCTTACACCGATAAACTCATCTTT. This sequence joins TRDV2 and TRDJ1; the D gene could be TRDD2 or TRDD3 (6 bases each). The CDR3 runs to 22 residues. Germline V gives CDR1 GEAIGNYY, CDR2 EKD. V shed 0 bases and J shed 0 bases, with 31 bases lying between them.

In its sample, this clone ranks as medium-sized (0.01 to 0.1%). This chain uses TRDV2 with TRDJ1; the D gene is possibly TRDD3 (5 bases). Germline values: CDR1 GEAIGNYY, CDR2 EKD. V was shortened by 0 bases and J by 3 bases, with 25 bases between the two germline ends. The CDR3 consists of 19 residues. CDR3: CACDTIAVGDKEAADKLIF. CDR3 DNA: TGTGCCTGTGACACCATTGCAGTTGGGGACAAAGAGGCGGCCGATAAACTCATCTTT.

By sample share, this clone is medium-sized. The chain couples TRDV2 to TRDJ1; a possible D gene is TRDD3 (6 bases). This CDR3 contains 15 residues. Germline CDR1 is GEAIGNYY and CDR2 is EKD. V was pared by 1 base and J by 0 bases, with 11 bases between. The CDR3 here is CACDTLGPDTDKLIF. In nucleotides, the CDR3 is TGTGCCTGTGACACGCTGGGGCCCGACACCGATAAACTCATCTTT.

In its sample, this clone was seen a few times. The genes are TRDV2 and TRDJ1; 8 nucleotides agree with TRDD3. V lost 1 base, J lost 0 bases, and 9 bases stayed unmatched. Germline loops: CDR1 GEAIGNYY, CDR2 EKD. The CDR3 totals 17 residues. The CDR3 here is CACDTLLGGPYTDKLIF. The CDR3 nucleotides read TGTGCCTGTGACACTTTACTGGGGGGCCCGTACACCGATAAACTCATCTTT.

By share, this clone ranks as medium-sized. Other DNA sequences of this sample code for an identical CDR3. The genes are TRDV2 and TRDJ1; 8 positions agree with TRDD3. Germline CDR1 and CDR2: GEAIGNYY and EKD. V trimming: 0 bases; J trimming: 0 bases; junction bases outside the gene matches: 14. The CDR3 is 19 residues long. CDR3 amino acids: CACDTIEAALGENTDKLIF. The CDR3 nucleotides read TGTGCCTGTGACACCATTGAGGCGGCCCTGGGGGAAAACACCGATAAACTCATCTTT.

By share of the sample, this clone is medium-sized. The rearrangement links TRDV1 to TRDJ1; D remains unclear. Germline V gene sequence: CDR1 TSWWSYY, CDR2 QGS. The CDR3 spans 17 residues. V gave up 1 base and J gave up 3 bases, with 18 bases separating them. CDR3 sequence (DNA): TGTGCTCTTGGGGAACCGGGCAGACGGAATGGCTCCGATAAACTCATCTTT. This sequence encodes CALGEPGRRNGSDKLIF.

This clone was seen a handful of times. The V gene is TRDV2, the J gene TRDJ1; D is ambiguous. The V end was cut by 0 bases, the J end by 0 bases, with 10 bases between. Germline assignment: CDR1 GEAIGNYY and CDR2 EKD. The CDR3 consists of 15 residues. CDR3 sequence (DNA): TGTGCCTGTGACACCGTCGGGGCACACACCGATAAACTCATCTTT. As protein: CACDTVGAHTDKLIF.

This clone is classed as medium-sized. This likely came from a read error, as a far larger clone is one base away. Other DNA sequences in this sample translate to the same CDR3. The J gene is TRDJ3, the V gene TRDV2; 7 bases are shared with TRDD3. The V segment lost 0 bases and the J segment 1 base; nucleotides outside the gene matches: 26. There are 25 residues in the CDR3. The V gene's germline CDR1 is GEAIGNYY and CDR2 EKD. CDR3 sequence reads: CACDTVSGWGTPLRLSSWDTRQMFF. CDR3 DNA sequence: TGTGCCTGTGACACCGTGAGTGGATGGGGGACTCCGCTTCGTTTATCGTCCTGGGACACCCGACAGATGTTTTTC.

Sample share makes this clone medium-sized (0.01 to 0.1%). A clone one base away is much larger, so this may be a read error. The rearrangement links TRDV2 to TRDJ1; D remains ambiguous. The germline CDR1 and CDR2 sequences are GEAIGNYY and EKD. The CDR3 covers 15 residues. This CDR3 is CACGTVSLHTDKLIF. The CDR3 nucleotides are TGTGCCTGTGGCACCGTCTCCCTCCACACCGATAAACTCATCTTT.

With regard to this clone: Translating this DNA gives a protein that differs at residue 12 from the TCRdb one, which belongs to a much larger clone; a read error is likely, and the protein shown is this translation. The gene calls are TRDV2 and TRDJ1; 9 bases are a match to TRDD3. Per germline, CDR1 GEAIGNYY and CDR2 EKD. This CDR3 region has 15 residues. The CDR3 loop reads CACDAVTGGRDNLIF. Written as DNA, the CDR3 is TGTGCCTGTGACGCGGTCACTGGGGGACGCGATAACCTCATCTTT.

By sample fraction, this clone is medium-sized (0.01 to 0.1%). The rearrangement links TRDV2 to TRDJ1; 8 nucleotides align to TRDD3. Per germline, CDR1 GEAIGNYY and CDR2 EKD. CDR3 size: 15 residues. V lost 3 bases and J lost 2; bases outside the gene matches: 7. CDR3 bases: TGTGCCTGTGACGAGGTGGGGGATCGGACCGATAAACTCATCTTT. It codes for CACDEVGDRTDKLIF.

By share of the sample, this clone is medium-sized. With only one base between it and a far larger clone, this is likely a read error. The same CDR3 is also encoded by other DNA sequences in this sample. The V call is TRDV3, the J call TRDJ1; D not resolved. CDR3 size: 15 residues. The V gene lost 2 bases and the J gene lost 3 bases, with 19 bases spanning the gap. CDR1 is TVYSNPD, CDR2 GDNSRS, per germline (reference sequence). CDR3 residues: CAFETPISHADKLIF. CDR3 coding DNA: TGTGCCTTTGAGACCCCCATATCCCACGCCGATAAACTCATCTTT.

This clone appeared a few times. The CDR3 region has the DNA TGTGCCTGTGACGCCCTGGGGGATTCCCACGCAGATAAACTCATCTTT. Residues: CACDALGDSHADKLIF. The V and J genes are TRDV2 and TRDJ1; 9 bases line up with TRDD3. V shed 3 bases and J 5 bases; nucleotides not matched to a gene: 12. CDR1 and CDR2 (germline): GEAIGNYY, EKD. The CDR3 spans 16 residues.

This clone is deemed medium-sized. This rearrangement joins TRDV2 to TRDJ1; TRDD3 agrees at 8 bases. CDR1 is GEAIGNYY, CDR2 EKD, per germline. After removal of 5 bases from V and 0 bases from J, the junction contained 10 bases not matched to a gene. This CDR3 has 16 residues. The CDR3 DNA is TGTGCCTGTGCGGGTTTGGGGATACCCGACACCGATAAACTCATCTTT. Protein: CACAGLGIPDTDKLIF.

In this sample, this clone is medium-sized. This likely reflects a read error, since a far larger clone is one base away. Other DNA sequences from this sample encode an identical CDR3 as well. The chain employs TRDV2 and TRDJ3, with 7 bases identical to TRDD3. The V gene's germline CDR1 is GEAIGNYY and CDR2 EKD. This CDR3 contains 25 residues. The CDR3 DNA follows: TGTGCCTGTGACACCGTGAGTGGATGGGGGACCCCGCTTCGTTTATCGTCCTGGGACACCCGACAGATGTTCTTC. Encoded protein: CACDTVSGWGTPLRLSSWDTRQMFF.

By sample share, this clone is large. Within the sample, other DNA sequences also encode this same CDR3. This rearrangement joins TRDV2 to TRDJ1; 9 bases line up with TRDD3. The CDR3 runs 18 residues. In germline, CDR1 is GEAIGNYY, CDR2 EKD. J lost 1 base, V lost 0 bases, and 11 bases had no gene match. CDR3 coding DNA: TGTGCCTGTGACACCGTTAATACTGGGGGACTACGCACCGATAAACTCATCTTT. It codes for CACDTVNTGGLRTDKLIF.

By share, this clone ranks as large. A far larger clone is just one base off, so this is likely a read error. The same CDR3 also results from other DNA sequences found in this sample. The CDR3 reads CACDTVSGWGTPLRLSSWDTRQMFF. DNA of the CDR3: TGTGCCTGTGACACCGTGAGTGGATGGGGGACCCCGCTTCGCTTATCGTCCTGGGACACCCGACAGATGTTTTTC. The J gene is TRDJ3, the V gene TRDV2; 7 positions agree with TRDD3. J was trimmed by 1 base and V by 0 bases; bases with no gene match: 26. Germline V lookup: CDR1 GEAIGNYY, CDR2 EKD. This CDR3 has 25 amino acids.

By share of the sample, this clone is medium-sized (0.01 to 0.1%). The same CDR3 is also encoded by other DNA sequences in this sample. The rearrangement uses TRDV2 and TRDJ1, with 10 bases fitting TRDD3. CDR1 and CDR2 from the germline V gene are GEAIGNYY and EKD. With 1 base clipped from V and 8 bases from J, the junction kept 6 bases outside the gene matches. The CDR3 sequence is 14 residues long. CDR3 in amino acids: CACDTIGGYQKLIF. CDR3 coding DNA: TGTGCCTGTGACACTATTGGGGGATACCAAAAACTCATCTTT.

This clone was observed a few times. This DNA's translation differs at residue 12 from TCRdb's protein, which comes from a much larger clone; a read error is likely, and the protein shown is translated from the DNA. This rearrangement joins TRDV2 to TRDJ3; the D gene is possibly TRDD3 (5 bases). The CDR3 has 18 residues. Deletions cut 0 bases from V and 3 bases from J, with 14 bases between. In germline, CDR1 is GEAIGNYY, CDR2 EKD. The CDR3 sequence is CACDTPSGSDWDTRQMFF. The CDR3 region has the DNA TGTGCCTGTGACACCCCATCGGGATCCGACTGGGACACCCGACAGATGTTTTTC.

The sample holds a few counts of this clone. The rearrangement joins TRDV2 to TRDJ3; a weak D match, TRDD3 (6 bases). V dropped 3 bases and J dropped 0 bases, with 11 bases sitting between them. From germline, CDR1 is GEAIGNYY and CDR2 EKD. The CDR3 length is 17 residues. The CDR3 region is CACDATGSSWDTRQMFF. In DNA form, the CDR3 reads TGTGCCTGTGACGCGACTGGGAGCTCCTGGGACACCCGACAGATGTTTTTC.

The chain has TRDV2 and TRDJ1, with a weak D call TRDD3 (5 bases). Germline CDR1 and CDR2: GEAIGNYY and EKD. V dropped 0 bases and J dropped 0 bases, with 7 bases sitting between them. CDR3 size: 14 residues. The CDR3 DNA is TGTGCCTGTGACACCGTGGGGAACACCGATAAACTCATCTTT. Encoded protein: CACDTVGNTDKLIF.

The gene calls are TRDV2 and TRDJ3; D is undetermined. CDR1 is GEAIGNYY, CDR2 EKD, per germline. V lost 0 bases to trimming and J lost 0 bases, with 11 bases between them. This CDR3 spans 18 amino acids. The CDR3 spells CACDTAGPSSWDTRQMFF. The DNA of the CDR3 is TGTGCCTGTGACACCGCGGGACCAAGCTCCTGGGACACCCGACAGATGTTTTTC.

This clone was observed a few times. TCRdb attributes to this sequence the protein of a much larger clone, which differs from the DNA translation at residue 6; a read error is likely, and the protein displayed is translated from the DNA. The chain joins TRDV2 to TRDJ1; 8 bases are a match to TRDD3. V gave up 1 base and J gave up 1 base; unmatched junction bases: 4. The V gene's germline CDR1 is GEAIGNYY and CDR2 EKD. This CDR3 has 15 residues. The CDR3, as DNA: TGTGCCTGTGACACGCCTACTGGGGGCACCGATAAACTCATCTTT. This gives the protein CACDTPTGGTDKLIF.

By proportion, this clone is medium-sized. With only one base between it and a far larger clone, this is likely a read error. The sample has other DNA sequences that encode this CDR3 too. V usage is TRDV2 and J usage is TRDJ1; no reliable D call. From germline, CDR1 is GEAIGNYY and CDR2 EKD. The CDR3 loop spans 14 amino acids. CDR3 in amino acids: CACDTVGFTDKLIF. Written as DNA, the CDR3 is TGTGCCTGTGACACCGTTGGGTTCACCGATAAACTCATCTTC.

This clone is deemed medium-sized. Given a far larger clone just one base away, this is likely a sequencing read error. The CDR3 region has the DNA TGTGCCTATGACACCGTGAGTGGATGGGGGACCCCGCTTCGTTTATCGTCCTGGGACACCCGACAGATGTTTTTC. Protein sequence: CAYDTVSGWGTPLRLSSWDTRQMFF. The genes are TRDV2 and TRDJ3, with TRDD3 matching 7 bases. CDR1 is GEAIGNYY and CDR2 is EKD in the germline V gene. The CDR3 consists of 25 residues.

Judged by abundance, this clone is medium-sized (0.01 to 0.1%). With only one base between it and a far larger clone, this is likely a read error. This sample includes further DNA sequences coding for the same CDR3. The genes are TRDV2 and TRDJ3, with 7 positions matching TRDD3. Germline V gene data show CDR1 as GEAIGNYY and CDR2 as EKD. The CDR3 totals 25 residues. Trimming removed 0 bases from V and 1 base from J; junction bases left unmatched: 26. CDR3 coding DNA: TGTGCCTGTGACACCGTGAGCGGATGGGGGACCCCGCTTCGTTTATCGTCCTGGGACACCCGACAGATGTTTTTC. It is translated as CACDTVSGWGTPLRLSSWDTRQMFF.

This clone has just a few counts. The translation of this DNA and the TCRdb protein of a much larger clone differ at residue 6, probably owing to a read error; the protein shown here is translated from the DNA. The J gene is TRDJ1, the V gene TRDV2, with D maybe TRDD3 (6 bases). The germline V and J ends were trimmed by 4 bases and 3 bases, with 17 bases remaining between them. The CDR3 contains 15 residues. In germline, CDR1 is GEAIGNYY, CDR2 EKD. This CDR3 reads CACDSPTGKSDKLIF. CDR3 nucleotides: TGTGCCTGTGATTCCCCTACTGGGAAGTCCGATAAACTCATCTTT.

The genes are TRDV2 and TRDJ3, with TRDD3 identical over 13 bases. CDR1 is GEAIGNYY and CDR2 is EKD in the germline V gene. With V trimmed by 0 bases and J by 1 base, 5 bases remained unmatched. The CDR3 consists of 20 residues. The chain's CDR3 is CACDTVLGDTRSWDTRQMFF. In DNA form, the CDR3 reads TGTGCCTGTGACACCGTACTGGGGGATACGCGTTCCTGGGACACCCGACAGATGTTTTTC.

This clone rates as medium-sized. V is TRDV2 and J is TRDJ2, with 9 bases fitting TRDD3. The CDR3 spans 20 residues. The trim removed 0 bases at V and 0 bases at J, leaving 13 bases unmatched. Germline V CDR1 and CDR2: GEAIGNYY, EKD. As DNA, the CDR3 is TGTGCCTGTGACACCGTTAGAACTGGGGGAACCACTCCTTTGACAGCACAACTCTTCTTT. Protein: CACDTVRTGGTTPLTAQLFF.

As to this clone: With only one base between it and a far larger clone, this is likely a read error. The chain couples TRDV2 to TRDJ1, with 13 bases aligning to TRDD3. CDR1 is GEAIGNYY, CDR2 EKD, per germline. The J segment lost 3 bases and the V segment lost 4 bases, leaving 10 bases of the junction unmatched. The CDR3 has 17 amino acids. The CDR3 DNA is TGTGCCTGTGATTCCCTTACTGGGGGATACGAGGCCGATAAACTCATCTTT. Translated, it gives CACDSLTGGYEADKLIF.